This TCR beta chain was observed in a study of T cells in Graves' hyperthyroidism and ophthalmopathy. Notes on the study in general: Most clonotypes expanded in thyroid above 0.001 were likewise present in blood. Ophthalmopathy, as predicted by the model, came a median roughly 6.3 months after the prediction.

TCR beta CDR3 sequences were amplified from RNA transcripts. In the first-round RT-PCR of the TCR CDR3, the HTBI primer set was used. MiXCR, applied by TCRdb to the multiplex PCR reads, yields one record per CDR3 protein. The data contain 410,000 or so distinct CDR3 sequences, approximately 15% of them singletons. Germline V lookup: CDR1 SGHRS, CDR2 YFSETQ. V was cut by 4 bases and J by 3 bases, with 14 bases left in between. The CDR3 runs 15 residues. This clonotype has more than one count but fewer than ten. The antigen is unknown. This sequence originates from a man between 18 and 35 years old with Graves' ophthalmopathy. The sequenced sample consisted of blood. The V gene is TRBV5-1, the J gene TRBJ1-3; D possibly corresponds to TRBD1 (5 bases). The CDR3 loop reads CASSPTTDSGNTIYF. The CDR3 region has the DNA TGCGCCAGCAGCCCGACGACCGACAGTGGAAACACCATATATTTT.